This TCR beta chain emerged from a study of T cells after yellow fever vaccination. A single record per CDR3 protein comes from TCRdb applying MiXCR to the 5' RACE reads. The data show some 600,000 distinct CDR3 sequences, with approximately 13% seen just once and under 15% held by the top ten. This clonotype was obtained from a man aged 25-40 years who received the YFV17D yellow fever vaccine. The source material was PBMCs, sampled on the day of the yellow fever booster vaccination.

CDR3 nucleotides: TGTGCCACCAGCAGAGATCGGGGTCGGGAGACCCAGTACTTC. It specifies CATSRDRGRETQYF. The chain is built from TRBV15 and TRBJ2-5, with TRBD2 as a possible D gene (5 bases). The CDR3 runs to 14 residues. Germline V gene data show CDR1 as LNHNV and CDR2 as YYDKDF (reference sequence). Trimming removed 0 bases from V and 5 bases from J, with 10 bases in between.